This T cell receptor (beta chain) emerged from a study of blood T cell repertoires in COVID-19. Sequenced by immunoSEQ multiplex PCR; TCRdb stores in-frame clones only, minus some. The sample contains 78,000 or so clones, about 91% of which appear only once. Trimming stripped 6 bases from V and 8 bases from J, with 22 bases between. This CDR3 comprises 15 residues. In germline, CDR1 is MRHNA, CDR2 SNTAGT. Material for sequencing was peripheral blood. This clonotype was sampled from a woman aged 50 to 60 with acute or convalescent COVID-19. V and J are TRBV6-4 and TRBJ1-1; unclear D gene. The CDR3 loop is CASRASIFSGNEAFF. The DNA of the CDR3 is TGTGCCAGCAGAGCATCCATATTTTCAGGTAACGAAGCTTTCTTT.